These 21 T cell receptor beta chains came from one sample sequenced in a study of CD8 T cells in Susac syndrome. RNA, at about 0.45 to 1 ug, was reverse transcribed with random hexamers. One entry per CDR3 protein, called by TCRdb with MiXCR from the immunoSEQ multiplex PCR reads. The sample has hundreds of thousands of distinct CDR3 sequences, about 85% seen once. The sequencing input was CD8+ T cells from PBMCs. The receptor set was obtained from a human donor with multiple sclerosis.

V gene TRBV30 combines with J gene TRBJ1-1; the D gene is possibly TRBD1 (6 bases). The CDR3 runs 17 residues. CDR1 is GTSNPN and CDR2 is SVGIG in the germline V gene (reference sequence). V lost 3 bases and J lost 6, with 26 bases in between. The DNA for the CDR3 is TGTGCCTGGAGGGGCCCTGGACAGTCAAATCGGGGGTCTGAAGCTTTCTTT. As protein: CAWRGPGQSNRGSEAFF. The full variable domain, with the rest looked up from reference TRBV30 and TRBJ1-1, is SQTIHQWPATLVQPVGSPLSLECTVEGTSNPNLYWYRQAAGRGLQLLFYSVGIGQISSEVPQNLSASRPQDRQFILSSKKLLLSDSGFYLCAWRGPGQSNRGSEAFFGQGTRLTVV.

This chain uses TRBV27 with TRBJ2-1, with a weak D call TRBD2 (5 bases). Germline V gene data show CDR1 as MNHEY and CDR2 as SMNVEV (reference sequence). This CDR3 is built from 17 residues. V lost 6 bases, J lost 1 base, and 19 bases lay in between. CDR3 DNA sequence: TGTGCCAGCAGCCCATTGGGGAAGAGGGTTTCCTACAATGAGCAGTTCTTC. Translating gives CASSPLGKRVSYNEQFF.

V gene TRBV3-1 combines with J gene TRBJ1-1, with 11 positions matching TRBD1. The junction had 7 bases not matched to a gene; V was cut back by 3 bases and J by 10 bases. The germline gives CDR1 LGHDT, CDR2 YNNKEL (reference sequence). CDR3 length equals 14 residues. CDR3 sequence reads: CASSHPGQGDGAFF. The DNA for the CDR3 is TGTGCCAGCAGCCACCCGGGACAGGGGGATGGAGCTTTCTTT.

The chain recombines TRBV28 with TRBJ2-5; 7 bases map to TRBD2. V was clipped by 4 bases and J by 1 base; unmatched bases: 3. The CDR3 is made up of 14 amino acids. The germline V gene has CDR1 MDHEN and CDR2 SYDVKM. CDR3 amino acids: CASSSGTIQETQYF. The CDR3 region has the DNA TGTGCCAGCAGTTCCGGGACTATCCAAGAGACCCAGTACTTC. Full variable domain (outside the CDR3, taken from reference TRBV28 and TRBJ2-5): DVKVTQSSRYLVKRTGEKVFLECVQDMDHENMFWYRQDPGLGLRLIYFSYDVKMKEKGDIPEGYSVSREKKERFSLILESASTNQTSMYLCASSSGTIQETQYFGPGTRLLVL.

The chain joins TRBV21-1 to TRBJ1-1. TRBV21-1 is listed as a pseudogene. This CDR3 comprises 13 residues. CDR3 sequence: CASSKGRAREALF. CDR3 bases: TGTGCCAGCAGCAAAGGACGGGCCCGTGAAGCTCTCTTT.

The rearrangement links TRBV29-1 to TRBJ2-7; perhaps TRBD1 as D (8 bases). Germline V gives CDR1 SQVTM, CDR2 ANQGSEA. V lost 7 bases, J lost 6 bases, and 16 bases lay in between. The CDR3 contains 12 residues. CDR3 bases: TGCAGCGCCAGCGGGACAGGACGCGAGCAGTACTTC. It yields the protein CSASGTGREQYF.

The genes are TRBV27 and TRBJ2-7, with TRBD2 identical over 10 bases. Unmatched junction bases numbered 4, after V lost 6 bases and J lost 2 bases. This CDR3 is built from 14 residues. CDR1 MNHEY and CDR2 SMNVEV come from the germline V gene (reference sequence). CDR3 bases: TGTGCCAGCAGGATTCTAGCGGGGGCCTACGAGCAGTACTTC. It is translated as CASRILAGAYEQYF.

The rearrangement links TRBV27 to TRBJ1-2; no clear D gene. The CDR3 is 18 amino acids. Germline lookup yields CDR1 MNHEY and CDR2 SMNVEV (reference sequence). V shed 2 bases and J shed 11 bases, with 30 bases lying between them. The CDR3, as DNA: TGTGCCAGCAGTTTACGTAGCCGGACGGCAACCACTTTTTCGGGGTACACCTTC. Encoded protein: CASSLRSRTATTFSGYTF.

This rearrangement joins TRBV5-1 to TRBJ2-1; 13 bases are shared with TRBD2. Per the germline V gene, CDR1 is SGHRS and CDR2 is YFSETQ. This CDR3 region has 16 residues. V shed 4 bases and J 9 bases; nucleotides not matched to a gene: 10. The CDR3 is CASSQRPGLAGTEQFF. In nucleotides, the CDR3 is TGCGCCAGCAGCCAACGCCCGGGACTAGCGGGAACTGAGCAGTTCTTC.

The gene calls are TRBV6-5 and TRBJ1-4; D is unresolved. The length of the CDR3 is 13 residues. V lost 1 base and J 8 bases, leaving 8 bases between the germline ends. The germline CDR1 and CDR2 sequences are MNHEY and SVGAGI. The CDR3 coding sequence is TGTGCCAGCAGTTACTTCGTGCGAGAAAAACTGTTTTTT. This codes for CASSYFVREKLFF.

The CDR3 nucleotides are TGTGCCAGCAGCTCCCGGTCCATACCGAATGAGCTGTTTTTT. Protein product: CASSSRSIPNELFF. The chain combines TRBV7-3 with TRBJ2-2; D not resolved. V shed 4 bases and J shed 11 bases, with 17 bases lying between them. The CDR3 has 14 residues. Germline V gene lookup returns CDR1 SGHTA and CDR2 FQGTGA.

Here the CDR3 DNA reads TGTGCCAGCAGCGGAACCTCTTGGGGCAGCTCCTACGAGCAGTACTTC. Its translation: CASSGTSWGSSYEQYF. The rearrangement uses TRBV14 and TRBJ2-7, with D perhaps TRBD1 (5 bases). Germline-derived CDR1 and CDR2 are SGHDN and FVKESK. The CDR3 is 16 amino acids. Trimming took 5 bases from V and 0 from J, leaving 17 bases between them.

This rearrangement joins TRBV7-9 to TRBJ1-1, with D possibly being TRBD1 (6 bases). This CDR3 comprises 13 residues. Germline assignment: CDR1 SEHNR and CDR2 FQNEAQ (reference sequence). V was clipped by 9 bases and J by 4 bases, with 15 bases between them. CDR3 protein: CASRGGSTTEAFF. CDR3 DNA sequence: TGTGCCAGTCGGGGGGGCAGTACCACTGAAGCTTTCTTT.

The genes are TRBV27 and TRBJ2-1; TRBD2 matches at 10 bases. Trimming at V came to 3 bases and at J to 3 bases, leaving 11 bases not matched to a gene. The CDR3 contains 18 residues. Germline CDR1 MNHEY, CDR2 SMNVEV (reference sequence). The CDR3 DNA reads TGTGCCAGCAGTTTCTACGCCACGGGACTAGCGCTCTACAATGAGCAGTTCTTC. Protein sequence: CASSFYATGLALYNEQFF.

This chain uses TRBV28 with TRBJ2-7; 8 bases align to TRBD2. With V trimmed by 1 base and J by 2 bases, 7 bases remained unmatched. Germline V lookup: CDR1 MDHEN, CDR2 SYDVKM. The CDR3 is 16 amino acids. The CDR3 region is CASSLSLADNTYEQYF. The CDR3 bases are TGTGCCAGCAGTTTATCACTAGCGGACAATACCTACGAGCAGTACTTC. Full variable domain (outside the CDR3, taken from reference TRBV28 and TRBJ2-7): DVKVTQSSRYLVKRTGEKVFLECVQDMDHENMFWYRQDPGLGLRLIYFSYDVKMKEKGDIPEGYSVSREKKERFSLILESASTNQTSMYLCASSLSLADNTYEQYFGPGTRLTVT.

This chain connects TRBV27 to TRBJ1-1, with a weak D call TRBD1 (5 bases). Germline V CDR1 and CDR2: MNHEY, SMNVEV (reference sequence). Between the trimmed V and J ends, which lost 1 base and 5 bases, there was a span of 11 bases. CDR3 length: 14 residues. The CDR3 region is CASSLLGKGTEAFF. CDR3 in DNA: TGTGCCAGCAGTTTATTGGGGAAGGGGACTGAAGCTTTCTTT.

The J gene is TRBJ2-7, the V gene TRBV20-1, with D unclear. The germline V gene has CDR1 DFQATT and CDR2 SNEGSKA (reference sequence). Trimming left V 6 bases short and J 1 base short, with 16 bases between. This CDR3 has 14 residues. CDR3 amino acids: CSASNGVLSYEQYF. The CDR3 DNA reads as TGCAGTGCCTCGAATGGGGTCCTGTCCTACGAGCAGTACTTC.

This chain's CDR3 is CASSPRTGGSYEQYF. CDR3 nucleotides: TGTGCCAGCAGTCCCCGGACAGGGGGGTCCTACGAGCAGTACTTC. The chain recombines TRBV6-1 with TRBJ2-7; 10 bases fit TRBD1. Germline V gives CDR1 MNHNS, CDR2 SASEGT. The CDR3 is made up of 15 amino acids. V shed 5 bases and J 1 base; nucleotides not matched to a gene: 5.

The chain is built from TRBV7-9 and TRBJ2-7; no firm D call. The CDR3 has 14 amino acids. Germline values: CDR1 SEHNR, CDR2 FQNEAQ (reference sequence). The V end lost 5 bases, the J end lost 1 base, and 12 bases lay between the germline ends. In DNA, the CDR3 is TGTGCCAGCAGCCATGGGTTGGCTTCCTACGAGCAGTACTTC. Translated, it gives CASSHGLASYEQYF.

This chain links TRBV5-1 with TRBJ1-5; TRBD1 might be the D (5 bases). V was trimmed by 1 base and J by 5 bases, leaving 16 bases between them. This CDR3 has 16 amino acids. Germline loops: CDR1 SGHRS, CDR2 YFSETQ. CDR3 residues: CASSLLPGGSDQPQHF. Here the CDR3 DNA reads TGCGCCAGCAGCTTGCTACCGGGGGGGTCTGATCAGCCCCAGCATTTT.

The V call is TRBV7-9, the J call TRBJ2-7; D not resolved. Germline V lookup: CDR1 SEHNR, CDR2 FQNEAQ (reference sequence). V dropped 3 bases and J dropped 2 bases, with 11 bases sitting between them. The CDR3 length is 14 residues. This CDR3 reads CASSLSESPYEQYF. The CDR3 nucleotides read TGTGCCAGCAGCTTGTCGGAGTCTCCCTACGAGCAGTACTTC.